Listed here is a single T cell receptor (beta chain). No antigen is known for it. The sample holds no much larger clone one base away, and base qualities are not on file. The data stem from a study of control samples from healthy donors and cancer patients (dated by TCRdb to the early 2020s). The CDR3 sequence holds 16 residues, the cysteine and phenylalanine included. The entry retains the CDR3 DNA only, 48 bases that are in frame from base 1. V sheds 1 base and J sheds 1 base, leaving 8 bases between their ends. CDR1 and CDR2 are drawn from the germline V gene (reference sequence): LNHDA, SQIVND. Libraries were constructed by the immunoSEQ multiplex PCR assay. In TCRdb, the immuneACCESS table is reduced to in-frame sequences with V and J assigned. These tables do not hold every clone; where another copy was compared, an unresolved V gene accounts for under half, and the others remain unexplained. The sample contains about 410,000 clones, roughly 90% of them found a single time. The ten top clones hold just under 6.5% of the sample.

The chain is encoded by TRBV19 joined to TRBJ2-6, with TRBD2 as a weak D call on 5 bases. This sequence was found in a man aged 35-49 years with head and neck cancer. Sequenced: PBMCs. The DNA sequence is given as TGTGCCAGTAGTATAGCCGGGAATTCTGGGGCCAACGTCCTGACTTTC. Protein translation: CASSIAGNSGANVLTF.